The T cell receptor (beta chain) under discussion was sequenced for a study of cytomegalovirus exposure and HLA in healthy donors. Study-wide context: In a later analysis, it was reported that the 110 or so validation repertoires had been produced on the same platform as the 670 or so repertoires belonging to the first cohort.

In the case of this clone: Its matching antigen is unknown.

TCRdb's table, derived via immunoSEQ multiplex PCR, lists solely in-frame clones and lacks some. The sample includes about 240,000 clones, around 87% of them seen just once. Study-level results: First-cohort TCR clusters tended to co-occur in the roughly 130 validation repertoires, a later analysis found.

Material for sequencing was PBMCs. The receptor comes from a woman aged 30 to 39 in good health and CMV-seropositive.

The DNA for the CDR3 is TGTGCCAGCAGCTTAGAGGGGGTACTAGCGGAGACCTACGAGCAGTACTTC. Translating it yields CASSLEGVLAETYEQYF. The V and J genes are TRBV11-3 and TRBJ2-7; 8 bases agree with TRBD2. Germline-derived CDR1 and CDR2 are SGHNT and YENEEA. After removal of 0 bases from V and 2 bases from J, the junction contained 9 bases not matched to a gene. This CDR3 is 17 amino acids long.